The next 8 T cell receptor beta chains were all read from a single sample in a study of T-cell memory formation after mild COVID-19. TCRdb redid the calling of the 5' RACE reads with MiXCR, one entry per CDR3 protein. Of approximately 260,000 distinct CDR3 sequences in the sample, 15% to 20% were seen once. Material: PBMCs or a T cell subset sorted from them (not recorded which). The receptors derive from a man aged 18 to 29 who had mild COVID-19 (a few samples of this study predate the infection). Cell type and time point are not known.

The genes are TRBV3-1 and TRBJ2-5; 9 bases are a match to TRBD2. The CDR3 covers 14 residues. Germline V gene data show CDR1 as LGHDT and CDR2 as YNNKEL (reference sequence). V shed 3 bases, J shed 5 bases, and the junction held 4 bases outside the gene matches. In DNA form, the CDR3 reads TGTGCCAGCAGCCAGGCTAGCGGGGCGGAGACCCAGTACTTC. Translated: CASSQASGAETQYF.

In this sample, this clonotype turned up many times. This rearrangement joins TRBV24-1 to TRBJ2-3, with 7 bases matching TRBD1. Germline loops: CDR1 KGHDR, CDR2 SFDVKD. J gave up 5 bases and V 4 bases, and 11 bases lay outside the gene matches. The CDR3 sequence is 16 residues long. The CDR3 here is CATSDAWDSPEDTQYF. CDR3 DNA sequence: TGTGCCACCAGTGACGCGTGGGACAGCCCGGAAGATACGCAGTATTTT.

CDR3 DNA sequence: TGTGCCAGCAGTGAACAAGGGACGTATAATTCACCCCTCCACTTT. Encoded protein: CASSEQGTYNSPLHF. This chain joins TRBV25-1 and TRBJ1-6, with D perhaps TRBD1 (5 bases). This CDR3 comprises 15 residues. Deletions cut 2 bases from V and 4 bases from J, with 9 bases between. Germline V gene data show CDR1 as MGHDK and CDR2 as SYGVNS.

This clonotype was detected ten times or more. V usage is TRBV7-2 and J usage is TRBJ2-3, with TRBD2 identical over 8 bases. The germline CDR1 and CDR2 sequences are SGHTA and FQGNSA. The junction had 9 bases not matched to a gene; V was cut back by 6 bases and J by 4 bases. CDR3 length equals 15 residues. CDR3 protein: CASRPGGGLADTQYF. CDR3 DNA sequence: TGTGCCAGCAGACCGGGGGGGGGCCTGGCAGATACGCAGTATTTT.

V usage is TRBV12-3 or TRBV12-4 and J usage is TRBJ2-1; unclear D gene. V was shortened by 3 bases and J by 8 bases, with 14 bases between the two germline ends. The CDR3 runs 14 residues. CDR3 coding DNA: TGTGCCAGCAGTTTTAAGAGGCAGTCCGATGAGCAGTTCTTC. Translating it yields CASSFKRQSDEQFF.

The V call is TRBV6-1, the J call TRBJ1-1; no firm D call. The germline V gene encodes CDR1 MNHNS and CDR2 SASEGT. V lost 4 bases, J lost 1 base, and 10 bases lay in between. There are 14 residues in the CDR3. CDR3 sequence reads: CASSGHTRNTEAFF. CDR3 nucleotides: TGTGCCAGCAGTGGCCATACACGGAACACTGAAGCTTTCTTT.

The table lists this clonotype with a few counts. The CDR3 loop reads CASSDEGQDTDTQYF. The DNA of the CDR3 is TGTGCCAGCAGTGACGAGGGACAAGACACAGATACGCAGTATTTT. The chain employs TRBV6-4 and TRBJ2-3, with TRBD1 as a possible D gene (6 bases). The CDR3 sequence is 15 residues long. CDR1 is MRHNA, CDR2 SNTAGT, per germline. V lost 2 bases, J lost 2 bases, and 11 bases lay in between.

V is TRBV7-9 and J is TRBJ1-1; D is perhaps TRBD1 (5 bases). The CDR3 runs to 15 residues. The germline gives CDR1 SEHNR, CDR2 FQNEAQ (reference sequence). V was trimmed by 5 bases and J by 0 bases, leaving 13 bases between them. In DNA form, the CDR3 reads TGTGCCAGCAGCCCCCACGGGGCCATGAACACTGAAGCTTTCTTT. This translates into CASSPHGAMNTEAFF.